This TCR beta chain was recovered during a study of vaccination and CD4 T cells after COVID-19. Study in general: The stimulating agents, overlapping spike peptides, came from SARS-CoV-2, HCoV-NL63, HCoV-OC43 and HCoV-229E.

This clonotype was recorded a few times. The target antigen is unknown. The treatment denotes: roughly 10-day PBMC culture with coronavirus spike peptide pools or control peptides (ViraFEST assay). One should note that the unexposed donor's CD4+ T cells were collected before the COVID-19 pandemic (2011-2018). Wells that each held about 2 million PBMCs were cultured with around 9.9 IU/ml IL-2 and 7.5 to 10 ug/ml peptide pools. The trim removed 4 bases at V and 4 bases at J, leaving 5 bases unmatched. There are 14 residues in the CDR3. Germline CDR1 and CDR2: SGHVS and FNYEAQ. The Oncomine TCR Beta short-read assay generated sequence data from the DNA of cultured CD4+ T cells. Using its own MiXCR run on the PCR reads, TCRdb lists one record per CDR3 protein. The table shows approximately 5,400 distinct CDR3 sequences, with 62% occurring only once.

The V and J genes are TRBV7-6 and TRBJ1-1; TRBD1 agrees at 8 bases. Sequenced: CD4+ T cells from blood, cultured in vitro. This TCR derives from a human donor in good health. The CDR3 loop is CASSSQGAGTEAFF. The CDR3 DNA sequence: TGTGCCAGCAGCTCCCAGGGGGCTGGCACTGAAGCTTTCTTT.